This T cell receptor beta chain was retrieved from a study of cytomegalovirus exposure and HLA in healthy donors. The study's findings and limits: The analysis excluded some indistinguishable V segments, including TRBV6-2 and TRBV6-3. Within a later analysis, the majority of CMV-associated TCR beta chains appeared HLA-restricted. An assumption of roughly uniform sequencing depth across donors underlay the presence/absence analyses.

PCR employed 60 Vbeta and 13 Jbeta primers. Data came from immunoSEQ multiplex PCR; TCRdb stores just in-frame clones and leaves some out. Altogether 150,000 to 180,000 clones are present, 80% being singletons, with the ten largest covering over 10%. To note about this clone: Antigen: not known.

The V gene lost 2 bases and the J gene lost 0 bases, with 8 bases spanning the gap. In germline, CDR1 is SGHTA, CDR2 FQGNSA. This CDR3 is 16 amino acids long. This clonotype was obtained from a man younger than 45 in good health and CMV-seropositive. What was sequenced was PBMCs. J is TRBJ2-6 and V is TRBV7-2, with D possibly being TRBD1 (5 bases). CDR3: CASSLLGDSGANVLTF. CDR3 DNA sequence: TGTGCCAGCAGCTTATTAGGGGACTCTGGGGCCAACGTCCTGACTTTC. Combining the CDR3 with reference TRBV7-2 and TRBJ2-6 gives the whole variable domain GAGVSQSPSNKVTEKGKDVELRCDPISGHTALYWYRQSLGQGLEFLIYFQGNSAPDKSGLPSDRFSAERTGGSVSTLTIQRTQQEDSAVYLCASSLLGDSGANVLTFGAGSRLTVL.